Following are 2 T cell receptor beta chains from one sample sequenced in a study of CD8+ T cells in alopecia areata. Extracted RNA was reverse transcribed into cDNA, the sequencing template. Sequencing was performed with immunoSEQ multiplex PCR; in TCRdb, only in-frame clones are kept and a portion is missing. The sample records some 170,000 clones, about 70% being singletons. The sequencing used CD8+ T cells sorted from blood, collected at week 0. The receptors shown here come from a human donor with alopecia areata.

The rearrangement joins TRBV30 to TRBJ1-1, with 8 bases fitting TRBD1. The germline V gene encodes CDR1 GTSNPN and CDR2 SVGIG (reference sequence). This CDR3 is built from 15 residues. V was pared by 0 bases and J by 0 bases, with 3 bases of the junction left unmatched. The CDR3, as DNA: TGTGCCTGGAGTGTATACAGGGGGGTGAACACTGAAGCTTTCTTT. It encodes CAWSVYRGVNTEAFF.

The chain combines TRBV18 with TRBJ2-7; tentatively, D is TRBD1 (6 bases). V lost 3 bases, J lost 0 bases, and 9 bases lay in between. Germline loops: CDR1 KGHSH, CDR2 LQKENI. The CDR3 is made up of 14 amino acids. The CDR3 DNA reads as TGTGCCAGCTCACCTTGGACAGACTCCTACGAGCAGTACTTC. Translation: CASSPWTDSYEQYF.